This T cell receptor (beta chain) was documented in a study of technical replicates of blood from several donors. V lost 6 bases, J lost 1 base, and 21 bases lay in between. The CDR3 is 17 amino acids. CDR1 is SGHTA and CDR2 is FQGTGA in the germline V gene. The data were produced by immunoSEQ multiplex PCR, yet TCRdb's version contains in-frame clones alone and is incomplete. The sample holds about 90,000 clones, just under 95% seen once. Sequenced material: T cells isolated from PBMCs. The TCR was taken from a human donor in good health. This chain links TRBV7-3 with TRBJ1-1; weak D call: TRBD1 (5 bases). CDR3 DNA: TGTGCCAGCAGTGGAGTGGGGGGTCGGTCCCAGAACACTGAAGCTTTCTTT. It translates to CASSGVGGRSQNTEAFF.